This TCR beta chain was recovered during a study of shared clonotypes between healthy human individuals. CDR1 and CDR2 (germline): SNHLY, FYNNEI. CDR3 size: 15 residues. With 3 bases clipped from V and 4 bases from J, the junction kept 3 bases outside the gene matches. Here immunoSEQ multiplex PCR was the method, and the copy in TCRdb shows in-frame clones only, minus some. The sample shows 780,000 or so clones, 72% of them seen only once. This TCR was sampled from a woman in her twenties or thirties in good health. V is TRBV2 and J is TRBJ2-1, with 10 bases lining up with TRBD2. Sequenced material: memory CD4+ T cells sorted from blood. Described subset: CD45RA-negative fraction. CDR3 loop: CASSDIAGGYNEQFF. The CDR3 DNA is TGTGCCAGCAGTGACATAGCGGGAGGATACAATGAGCAGTTCTTC.